These 4 T cell receptor beta chains were sequenced from one sample in a study of identical twins. TCRdb redid the calling of the 5' RACE reads with MiXCR, one entry per CDR3 protein. Here the sample spans a few hundred thousand distinct CDR3 sequences, approximately 14% being singletons. This sample also appeared in a second study, on yellow fever vaccine responses in identical twins.

The sample taken for sequencing was CD4+ T cells sorted from blood. These receptors were collected from a woman between 18 and 30 years old in good health.

The CDR3 sequence: CASSLVSGQGNYGYTF. In DNA form, the CDR3 reads TGTGCCAGCAGCTTAGTGTCGGGACAGGGGAACTATGGCTACACCTTC. The chain recombines TRBV7-9 with TRBJ1-2; 10 nucleotides align to TRBD1. In germline, CDR1 is SEHNR, CDR2 FQNEAQ (reference sequence). The J segment lost 2 bases and the V segment lost 1 base, leaving 4 bases of the junction unmatched. CDR3 size: 16 residues.

This clonotype is classed as medium-sized. The rearrangement links TRBV12-3 or TRBV12-4 to TRBJ2-7; D is possibly TRBD1 (7 bases). The CDR3 runs 14 residues. V gave up 5 bases and J gave up 5 bases, with 16 bases separating them. The CDR3 DNA reads TGTGCCAGCAGTACACAGGGGAGGAGGGACGAGCAGTACTTC. Protein product: CASSTQGRRDEQYF.

This clonotype has only a few counts. The chain employs TRBV14 and TRBJ1-2; possible D gene TRBD1, 5 bases. The CDR3 is 13 residues long. V was pared by 4 bases and J by 8 bases, with 14 bases between. Germline assignment: CDR1 SGHDN and CDR2 FVKESK. This chain's CDR3 is CASSPAGVSGYTF. The CDR3 DNA reads TGTGCCAGCAGCCCGGCGGGGGTGTCAGGCTACACCTTC. The full variable domain, in which reference TRBV14 and TRBJ1-2 provide the parts outside the CDR3, is EAGVTQFPSHSVIEKGQTVTLRCDPISGHDNLYWYRRVMGKEIKFLLHFVKESKQDESGMPNNRFLAERTGGTYSTLKVQPAELEDSGVYFCASSPAGVSGYTFGSGTRLTVV.

In its sample, this clonotype was seen many times. The chain couples TRBV20-1 to TRBJ1-1, with D hard to call. Per germline, CDR1 DFQATT and CDR2 SNEGSKA (reference sequence). The CDR3 sequence is 14 residues long. V shed 4 bases and J shed 0 bases, with 12 bases lying between them. The CDR3 region is CSAKVPGVNTEAFF. The CDR3 DNA sequence: TGCAGTGCTAAGGTGCCGGGAGTGAACACTGAAGCTTTCTTT.